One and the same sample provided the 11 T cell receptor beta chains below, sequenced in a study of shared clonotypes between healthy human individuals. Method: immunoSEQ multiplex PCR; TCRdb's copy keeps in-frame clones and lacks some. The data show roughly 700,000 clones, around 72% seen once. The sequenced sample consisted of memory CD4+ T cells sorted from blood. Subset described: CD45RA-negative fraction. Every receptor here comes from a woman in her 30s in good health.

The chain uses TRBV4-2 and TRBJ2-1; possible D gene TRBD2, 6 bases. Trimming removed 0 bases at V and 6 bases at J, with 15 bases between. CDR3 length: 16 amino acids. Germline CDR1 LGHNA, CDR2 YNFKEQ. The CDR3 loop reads CASSQDLRLGINEQFF. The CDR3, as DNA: TGTGCCAGCAGCCAAGATCTGCGACTAGGAATCAATGAGCAGTTCTTC.

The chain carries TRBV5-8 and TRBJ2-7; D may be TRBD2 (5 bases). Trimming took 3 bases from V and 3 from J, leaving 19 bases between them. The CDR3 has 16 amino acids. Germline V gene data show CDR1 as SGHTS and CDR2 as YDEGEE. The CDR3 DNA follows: TGTGCCAGCAGCTCATGGAGGTTCGGCAGCTACTACGAGCAGTACTTC. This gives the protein CASSSWRFGSYYEQYF.

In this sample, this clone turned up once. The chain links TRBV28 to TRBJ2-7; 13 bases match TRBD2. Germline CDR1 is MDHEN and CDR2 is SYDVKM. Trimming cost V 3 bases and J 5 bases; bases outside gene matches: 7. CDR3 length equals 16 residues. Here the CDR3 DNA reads TGTGCCAGCAGTTTGCCCACTAGCGGGAGGGCCGACGAGCAGTACTTC. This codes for CASSLPTSGRADEQYF. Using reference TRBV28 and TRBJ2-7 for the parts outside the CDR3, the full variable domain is DVKVTQSSRYLVKRTGEKVFLECVQDMDHENMFWYRQDPGLGLRLIYFSYDVKMKEKGDIPEGYSVSREKKERFSLILESASTNQTSMYLCASSLPTSGRADEQYFGPGTRLTVT.

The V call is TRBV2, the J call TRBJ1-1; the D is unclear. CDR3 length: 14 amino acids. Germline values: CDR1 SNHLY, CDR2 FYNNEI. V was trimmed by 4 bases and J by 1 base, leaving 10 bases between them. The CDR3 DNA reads TGTGCCAGCAGTGCGACCTGGAGGAACACTGAAGCTTTCTTT. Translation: CASSATWRNTEAFF.

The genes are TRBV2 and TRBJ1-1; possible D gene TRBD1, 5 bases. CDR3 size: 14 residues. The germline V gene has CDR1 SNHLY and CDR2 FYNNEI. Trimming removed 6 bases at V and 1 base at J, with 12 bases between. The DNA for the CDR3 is TGTGCCAGCAGGCTGACAGCGCAGAACACTGAAGCTTTCTTT. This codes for CASRLTAQNTEAFF. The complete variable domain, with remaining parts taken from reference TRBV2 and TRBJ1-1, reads EPEVTQTPSHQVTQMGQEVILRCVPISNHLYFYWYRQILGQKVEFLVSFYNNEISEKSEIFDDQFSVERPDGSNFTLKIRSTKLEDSAMYFCASRLTAQNTEAFFGQGTRLTVV.

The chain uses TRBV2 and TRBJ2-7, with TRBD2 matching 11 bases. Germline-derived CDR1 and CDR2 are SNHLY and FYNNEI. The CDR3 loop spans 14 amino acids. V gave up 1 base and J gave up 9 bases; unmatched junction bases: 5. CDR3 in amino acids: CASSEGLAGMGQYF. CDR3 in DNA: TGTGCCAGCAGTGAAGGACTAGCGGGAATGGGGCAGTACTTC.

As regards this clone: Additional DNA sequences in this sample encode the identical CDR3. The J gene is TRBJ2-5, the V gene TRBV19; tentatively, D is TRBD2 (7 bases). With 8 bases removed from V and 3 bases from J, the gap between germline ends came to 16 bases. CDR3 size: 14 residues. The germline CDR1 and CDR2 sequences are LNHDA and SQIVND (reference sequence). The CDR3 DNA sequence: TGTGCCAGTTCAAGGGGGGCGGGAGAAGAGACCCAGTACTTC. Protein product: CASSRGAGEETQYF.

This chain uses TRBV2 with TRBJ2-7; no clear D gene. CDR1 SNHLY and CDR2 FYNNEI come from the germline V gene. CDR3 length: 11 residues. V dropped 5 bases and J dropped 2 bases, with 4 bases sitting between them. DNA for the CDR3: TGTGCCAGCAGTTCGACCTACGAGCAGTACTTC. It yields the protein CASSSTYEQYF.

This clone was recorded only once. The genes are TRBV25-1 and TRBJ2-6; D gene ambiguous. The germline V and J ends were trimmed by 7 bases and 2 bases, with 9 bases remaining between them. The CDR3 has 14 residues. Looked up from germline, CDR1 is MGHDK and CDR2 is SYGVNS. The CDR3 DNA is TGTGCCAGCACGAGTCAGGCTGGGGCCAACGTCCTGACTTTC. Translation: CASTSQAGANVLTF.

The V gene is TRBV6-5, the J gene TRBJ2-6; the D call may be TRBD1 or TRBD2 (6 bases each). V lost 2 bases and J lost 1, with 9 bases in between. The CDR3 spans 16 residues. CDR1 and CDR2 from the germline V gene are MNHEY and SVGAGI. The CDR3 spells CASSYEGGSGANVLTF. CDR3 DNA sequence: TGTGCCAGCAGTTACGAGGGGGGATCTGGGGCCAACGTCCTGACTTTC.

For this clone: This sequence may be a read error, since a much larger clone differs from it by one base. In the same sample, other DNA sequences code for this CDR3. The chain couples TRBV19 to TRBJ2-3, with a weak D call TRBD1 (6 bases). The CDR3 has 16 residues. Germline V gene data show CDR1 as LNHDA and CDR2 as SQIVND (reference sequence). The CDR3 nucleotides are TGTGCCAGTAGTCTCGCGACAGGCGCTAGCACAGATACACAGTATTTT. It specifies CASSLATGASTDTQYF.